This TCR beta chain was profiled in a study of blood T cell repertoires in COVID-19. Overall study context: Spain, Italy and the United States supplied samples that represented acute and convalescent COVID-19.

This clone was seen a handful of times. V lost 1 base, J lost 7 bases, and 4 bases stayed unmatched. CDR1 is SGDLS, CDR2 YYNGEE, per germline. This CDR3 contains 14 residues. In the authors' workflow: For nucleated cells, counts were estimated from reference gene primer amplification. Only in-frame clones appear in the TCRdb table, and some are missing; sequencing was by immunoSEQ multiplex PCR. Clonal size and the V and J genes are those of that table, whereas D and trimming came from the DNA. The table has around 56,000 clones, roughly 80% seen once. V gene TRBV9 combines with J gene TRBJ2-2; 7 positions match TRBD1. This TCR came from a man in his 60s with acute or convalescent COVID-19. Sequencing was carried out using peripheral blood. The CDR3 sequence: CASSVTGVVGELFF. CDR3 DNA sequence: TGTGCCAGCAGCGTAACAGGGGTAGTCGGGGAGCTGTTTTTT.